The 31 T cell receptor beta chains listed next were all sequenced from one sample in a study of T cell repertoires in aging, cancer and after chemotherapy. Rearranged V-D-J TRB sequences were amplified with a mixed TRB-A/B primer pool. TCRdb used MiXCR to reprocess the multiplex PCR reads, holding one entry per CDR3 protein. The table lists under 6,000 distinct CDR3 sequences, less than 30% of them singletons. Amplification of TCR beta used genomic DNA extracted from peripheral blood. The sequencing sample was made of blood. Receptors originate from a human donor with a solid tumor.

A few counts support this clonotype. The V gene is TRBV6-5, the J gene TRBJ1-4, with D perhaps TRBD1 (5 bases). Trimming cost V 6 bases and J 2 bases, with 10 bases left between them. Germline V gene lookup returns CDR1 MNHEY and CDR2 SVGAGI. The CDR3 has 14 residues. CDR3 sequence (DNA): TGTGCCAGCAGGGACTCAGGGACTAATGAAAAACTGTTTTTT. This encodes CASRDSGTNEKLFF.

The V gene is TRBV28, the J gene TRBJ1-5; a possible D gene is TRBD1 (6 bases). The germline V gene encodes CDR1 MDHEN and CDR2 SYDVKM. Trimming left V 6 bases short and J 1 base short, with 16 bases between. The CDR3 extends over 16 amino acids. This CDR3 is CASSVLGAESNQPQHF. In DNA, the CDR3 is TGTGCCAGCAGCGTTTTGGGGGCCGAGAGCAATCAGCCCCAGCATTTT. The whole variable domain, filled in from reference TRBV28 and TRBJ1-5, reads DVKVTQSSRYLVKRTGEKVFLECVQDMDHENMFWYRQDPGLGLRLIYFSYDVKMKEKGDIPEGYSVSREKKERFSLILESASTNQTSMYLCASSVLGAESNQPQHFGDGTRLSIL.

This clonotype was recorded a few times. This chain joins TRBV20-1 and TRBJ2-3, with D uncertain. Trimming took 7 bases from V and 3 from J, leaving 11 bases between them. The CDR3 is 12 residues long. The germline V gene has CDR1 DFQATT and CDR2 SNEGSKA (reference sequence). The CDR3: CSGGEPTDTQYF. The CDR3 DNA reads TGCAGTGGCGGAGAGCCGACAGATACGCAGTATTTT.

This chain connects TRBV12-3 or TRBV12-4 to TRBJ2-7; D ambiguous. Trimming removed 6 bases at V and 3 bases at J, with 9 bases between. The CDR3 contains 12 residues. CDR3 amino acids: CASSPPGYEQYF. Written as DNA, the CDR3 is TGTGCCAGCAGCCCTCCCGGCTACGAGCAGTACTTC.

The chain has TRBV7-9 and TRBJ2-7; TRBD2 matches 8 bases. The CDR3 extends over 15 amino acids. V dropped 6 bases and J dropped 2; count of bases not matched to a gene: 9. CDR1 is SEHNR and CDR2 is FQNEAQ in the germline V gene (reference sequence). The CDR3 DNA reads TGTGCCAGCAGTCATCAGCGGGGGACCACCTACGAGCAGTACTTC. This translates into CASSHQRGTTYEQYF. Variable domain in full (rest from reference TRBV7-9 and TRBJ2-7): DTGVSQNPRHKITKRGQNVTFRCDPISEHNRLYWYRQTLGQGPEFLTYFQNEAQLEKSRLLSDRFSAERPKGSFSTLEIQRTEQGDSAMYLCASSHQRGTTYEQYFGPGTRLTVT.

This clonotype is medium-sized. CDR3 nucleotides: TGTGCCAGCAGCCCACGAACCGGGACAGGGGGCAATGAGCAGTTCTTC. Translation: CASSPRTGTGGNEQFF. J is TRBJ2-1 and V is TRBV7-3; 11 bases fit TRBD1. The V and J ends lost 5 bases and 6 bases, in that order; junction bases with no gene match: 9. This CDR3 has 16 amino acids. In germline, CDR1 is SGHTA, CDR2 FQGTGA.

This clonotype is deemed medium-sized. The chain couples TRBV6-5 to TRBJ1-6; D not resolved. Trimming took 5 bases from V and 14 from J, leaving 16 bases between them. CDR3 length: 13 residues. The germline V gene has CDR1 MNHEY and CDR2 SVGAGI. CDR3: CASSPLVRTTLHF. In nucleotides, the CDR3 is TGTGCCAGCAGTCCGCTGGTGAGAACAACCCTCCACTTT.

CDR3 coding DNA: TGCAGTGCTAGTGAGGCTGCCGATCAGCCCCAGCATTTT. Amino acids: CSASEAADQPQHF. The V gene is TRBV20-1, the J gene TRBJ1-5; no firm D call. The V end lost 3 bases, the J end lost 5 bases, and 11 bases lay between the germline ends. This CDR3 has 13 residues. Per the germline V gene, CDR1 is DFQATT and CDR2 is SNEGSKA (reference sequence).

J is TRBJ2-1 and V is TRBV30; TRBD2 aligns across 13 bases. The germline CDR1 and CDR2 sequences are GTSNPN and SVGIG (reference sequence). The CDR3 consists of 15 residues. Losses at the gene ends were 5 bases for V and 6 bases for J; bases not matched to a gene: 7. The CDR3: CAWAEGTSGINEQFF. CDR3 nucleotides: TGTGCCTGGGCTGAAGGGACTAGCGGGATCAATGAGCAGTTCTTC.

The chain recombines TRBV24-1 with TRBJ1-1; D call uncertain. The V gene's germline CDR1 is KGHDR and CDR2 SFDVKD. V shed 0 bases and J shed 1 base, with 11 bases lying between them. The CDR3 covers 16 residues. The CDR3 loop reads CATSDLRQEKNTEAFF. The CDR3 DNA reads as TGTGCCACCAGTGATTTGCGGCAAGAAAAGAACACTGAAGCTTTCTTT.

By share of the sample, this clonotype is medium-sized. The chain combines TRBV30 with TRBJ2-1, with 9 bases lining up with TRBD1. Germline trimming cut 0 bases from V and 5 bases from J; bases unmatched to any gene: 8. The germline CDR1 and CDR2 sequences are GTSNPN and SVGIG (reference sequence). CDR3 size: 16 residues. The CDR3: CAWSVQYRGRNNEQFF. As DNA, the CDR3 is TGTGCCTGGAGTGTACAATACAGGGGGCGGAACAATGAGCAGTTCTTC.

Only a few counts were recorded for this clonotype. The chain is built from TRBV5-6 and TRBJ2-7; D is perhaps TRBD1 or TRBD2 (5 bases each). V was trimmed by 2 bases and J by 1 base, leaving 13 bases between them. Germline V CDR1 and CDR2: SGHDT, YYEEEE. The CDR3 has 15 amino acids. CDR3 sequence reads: CASSFGTPYSYEQYF. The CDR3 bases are TGTGCCAGCAGCTTCGGGACCCCTTATTCCTACGAGCAGTACTTC. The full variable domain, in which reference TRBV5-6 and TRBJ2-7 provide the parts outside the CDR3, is DAGVTQSPTHLIKTRGQQVTLRCSPKSGHDTVSWYQQALGQGPQFIFQYYEEEERQRGNFPDRFSGHQFPNYSSELNVNALLLGDSALYLCASSFGTPYSYEQYFGPGTRLTVT.

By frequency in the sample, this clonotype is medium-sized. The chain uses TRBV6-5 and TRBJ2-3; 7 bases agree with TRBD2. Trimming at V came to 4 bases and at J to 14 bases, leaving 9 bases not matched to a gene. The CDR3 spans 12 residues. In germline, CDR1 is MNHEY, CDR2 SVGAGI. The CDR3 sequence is CASSSSAGVMYF. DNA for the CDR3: TGTGCCAGCAGTTCCTCGGCGGGGGTGATGTATTTT.

In nucleotides, the CDR3 is TGTGCCAGCAGCCGCACAATCAATGAAAAACTGTTTTTT. Translation gives CASSRTINEKLFF. This chain joins TRBV7-6 and TRBJ1-4, with D hard to call. The length of the CDR3 is 13 residues. CDR1 SGHVS and CDR2 FNYEAQ come from the germline V gene. V lost 5 bases, J lost 5 bases, and 9 bases lay in between.

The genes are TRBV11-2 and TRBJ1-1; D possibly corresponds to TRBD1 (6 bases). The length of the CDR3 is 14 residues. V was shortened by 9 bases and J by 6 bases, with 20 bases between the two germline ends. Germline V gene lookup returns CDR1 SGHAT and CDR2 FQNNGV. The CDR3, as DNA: TGTGCCAGTAGCGCCTACCGGGAGGGGGCTGAAGCTTTCTTT. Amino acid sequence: CASSAYREGAEAFF.

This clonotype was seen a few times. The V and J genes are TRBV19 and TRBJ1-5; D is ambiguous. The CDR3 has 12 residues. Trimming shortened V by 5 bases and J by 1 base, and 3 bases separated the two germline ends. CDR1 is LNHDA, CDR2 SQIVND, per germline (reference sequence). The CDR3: CASSLSNQPQHF. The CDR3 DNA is TGTGCCAGTAGTCTCAGCAATCAGCCCCAGCATTTT.

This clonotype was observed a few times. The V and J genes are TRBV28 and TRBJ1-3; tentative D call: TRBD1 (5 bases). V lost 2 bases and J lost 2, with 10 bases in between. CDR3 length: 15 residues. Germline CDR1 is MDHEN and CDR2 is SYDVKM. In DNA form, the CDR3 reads TGTGCCAGCAGTTTAACGGGGACCGCTGGAAACACCATATATTTT. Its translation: CASSLTGTAGNTIYF.

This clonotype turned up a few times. The DNA for the CDR3 is TGTGCCAGCAGCCGTTACTCTGGAAACACCATATATTTT. It translates to CASSRYSGNTIYF. V usage is TRBV14 and J usage is TRBJ1-3; D call uncertain. The V gene's germline CDR1 is SGHDN and CDR2 FVKESK. There are 13 residues in the CDR3. The ends were cut back, 4 bases at V and 0 bases at J, with 4 bases in the middle.

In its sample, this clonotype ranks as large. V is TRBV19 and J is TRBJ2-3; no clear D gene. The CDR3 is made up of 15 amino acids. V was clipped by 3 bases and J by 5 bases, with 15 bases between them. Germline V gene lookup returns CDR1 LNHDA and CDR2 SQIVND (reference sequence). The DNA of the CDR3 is TGTGCCAGTAGTATGGAACGAGGAGAGGTAGATACGCAGTATTTT. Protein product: CASSMERGEVDTQYF. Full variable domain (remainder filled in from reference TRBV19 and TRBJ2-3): DGGITQSPKYLFRKEGQNVTLSCEQNLNHDAMYWYRQDPGQGLRLIYYSQIVNDFQKGDIAEGYSVSREKKESFPLTVTSAQKNPTAFYLCASSMERGEVDTQYFGPGTRLTVL.

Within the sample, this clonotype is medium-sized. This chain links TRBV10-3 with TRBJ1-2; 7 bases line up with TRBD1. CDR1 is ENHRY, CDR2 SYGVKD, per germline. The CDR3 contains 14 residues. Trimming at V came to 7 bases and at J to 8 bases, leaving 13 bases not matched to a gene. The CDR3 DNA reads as TGTGCCATCACCGGGACTACACAGGGGAAGGGCTACACCTTC. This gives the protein CAITGTTQGKGYTF.

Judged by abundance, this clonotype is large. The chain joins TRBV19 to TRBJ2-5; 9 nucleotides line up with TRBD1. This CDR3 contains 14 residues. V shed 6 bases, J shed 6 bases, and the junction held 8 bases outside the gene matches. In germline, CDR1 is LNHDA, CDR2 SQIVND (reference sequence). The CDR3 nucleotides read TGTGCCAGTAGCAAACAGGGGGCGACGAAGACCCAGTACTTC. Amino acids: CASSKQGATKTQYF.

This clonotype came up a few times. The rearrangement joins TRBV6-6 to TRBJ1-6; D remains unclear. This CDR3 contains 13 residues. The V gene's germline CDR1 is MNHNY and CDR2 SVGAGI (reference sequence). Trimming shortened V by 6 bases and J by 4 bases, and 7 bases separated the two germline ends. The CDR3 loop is CASRQIYNSPLHF. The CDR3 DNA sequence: TGTGCCAGCAGACAGATTTATAATTCACCCCTCCACTTT.

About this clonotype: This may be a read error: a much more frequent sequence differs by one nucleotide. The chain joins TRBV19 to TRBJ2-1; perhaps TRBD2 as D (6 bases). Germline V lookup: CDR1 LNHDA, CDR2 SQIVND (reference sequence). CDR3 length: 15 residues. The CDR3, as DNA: TGTGCCAATAGTATAGCGGCTAGTGGGGCCAATGAGCAGTTCTTC. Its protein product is CANSIAASGANEQFF.

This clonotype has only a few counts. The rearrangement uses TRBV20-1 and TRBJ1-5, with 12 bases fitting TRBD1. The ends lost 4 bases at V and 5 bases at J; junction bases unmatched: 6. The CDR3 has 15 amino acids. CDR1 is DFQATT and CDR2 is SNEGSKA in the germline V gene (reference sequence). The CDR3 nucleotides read TGCAGTGCTACCCGGGACAGGGGGCTGTATCAGCCCCAGCATTTT. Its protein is CSATRDRGLYQPQHF.

This CDR3 is CASSQEGRWGSGANVLTF. The CDR3 DNA follows: TGTGCCAGCAGCCAAGAAGGAAGGTGGGGGTCTGGGGCCAACGTCCTGACTTTC. This chain joins TRBV14 and TRBJ2-6; tentatively, D is TRBD1 or TRBD2 (5 bases each). Trimming pared 0 bases from V and 1 base from J, leaving 13 bases between. The germline CDR1 and CDR2 sequences are SGHDN and FVKESK. The CDR3 is 18 amino acids.

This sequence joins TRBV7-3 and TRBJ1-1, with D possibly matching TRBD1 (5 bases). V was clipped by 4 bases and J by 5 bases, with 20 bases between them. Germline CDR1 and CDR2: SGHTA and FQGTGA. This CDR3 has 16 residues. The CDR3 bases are TGTGCCAGCAGCTCGCTGGGGGGGAGGGCCGGAACTGAAGCTTTCTTT. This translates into CASSSLGGRAGTEAFF.

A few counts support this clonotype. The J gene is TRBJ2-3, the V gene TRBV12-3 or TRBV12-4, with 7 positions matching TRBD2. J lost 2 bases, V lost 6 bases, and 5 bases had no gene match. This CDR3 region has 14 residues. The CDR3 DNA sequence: TGTGCCAGCAGCCGGACTAGAACCACAGATACGCAGTATTTT. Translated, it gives CASSRTRTTDTQYF.

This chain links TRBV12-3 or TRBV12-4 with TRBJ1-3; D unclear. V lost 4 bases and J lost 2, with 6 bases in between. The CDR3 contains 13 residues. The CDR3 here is CASSSWAGNTIYF. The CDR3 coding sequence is TGTGCCAGCAGTTCTTGGGCTGGAAACACCATATATTTT.

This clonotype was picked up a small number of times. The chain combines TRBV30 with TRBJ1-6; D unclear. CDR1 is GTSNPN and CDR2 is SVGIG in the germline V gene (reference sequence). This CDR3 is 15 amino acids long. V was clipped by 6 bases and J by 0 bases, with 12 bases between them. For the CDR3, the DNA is TGTGCCTGCCCCAAGGAGGTCTCCTATAATTCACCCCTCCACTTT. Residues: CACPKEVSYNSPLHF.

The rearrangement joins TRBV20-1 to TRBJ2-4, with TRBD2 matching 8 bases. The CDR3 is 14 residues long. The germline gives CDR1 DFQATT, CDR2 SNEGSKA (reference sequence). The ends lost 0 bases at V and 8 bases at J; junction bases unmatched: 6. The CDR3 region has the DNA TGCAGTGCTAGAGAAGCGGGAGTAAGGTACATTCAGTACTTC. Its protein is CSAREAGVRYIQYF.

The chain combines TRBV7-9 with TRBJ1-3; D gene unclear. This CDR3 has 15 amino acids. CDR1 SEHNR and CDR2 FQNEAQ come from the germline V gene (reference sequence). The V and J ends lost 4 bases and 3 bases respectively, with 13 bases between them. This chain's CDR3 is CASSSDPDLGNTIYF. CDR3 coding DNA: TGTGCCAGCAGCTCGGACCCGGACCTTGGAAACACCATATATTTT.